This paragraph reports one TCR beta chain. These data are taken from a study of cytomegalovirus exposure and HLA in healthy donors. The J segment lost 1 base and the V segment lost 3 bases, leaving 1 base of the junction unmatched. This CDR3 contains 15 residues. CDR1 and CDR2 from the germline V gene are LGHNA and YSLEER. The PCR employed 60 Vbeta primers together with 13 Jbeta primers. Some clones are missing from TCRdb's copy, which holds only in-frame ones; the method was immunoSEQ multiplex PCR. The table shows 150,000 to 200,000 clones, with 65% to 90% occurring only once. The chain carries TRBV4-3 and TRBJ2-5; 11 nucleotides match TRBD2. This sequence was found in a male donor in good health and CMV-seronegative. The sequencing input was PBMCs. CDR3 protein: CASSQGLAAQETQYF. In DNA form, the CDR3 reads TGCGCCAGCAGCCAGGGACTAGCGGCCCAAGAGACCCAGTACTTC.